This is a list of T cell receptor beta chains from one sample in a study of T cells after yellow fever vaccination. MiXCR, applied by TCRdb to the 5' RACE reads, yields one record per CDR3 protein. The sample holds a few hundred thousand distinct CDR3 sequences; roughly 8% are singletons and the top ten take 17%. The sequences come from PBMCs, collected roughly 47 days after the first yellow fever vaccination. These TCRs come from a man aged 18 to 30 who received the YFV17D yellow fever vaccine. Each CDR3 is given without its conserved first and last residue. A D gene is named only where the DNA matches it firmly. Expanded clones are given a class, and other clones once, few, many or no size at all.

TRBJ2-7 TRBD2 many TRBV7-6 ASSSISGLGGGAAYEQY
TRBJ1-2 TRBD1 - TRBV29-1 SVPTRQGSGYT
TRBJ1-1 - few TRBV20-1 SAAPYGPPGGEAF
TRBJ1-6 - - TRBV12-3/TRBV12-4 ASSFQVPNSPLH
TRBJ1-4 - - TRBV5-6 ASSSTPRDGKLF
TRBJ2-1 TRBD2 many TRBV10-3 AIAERGGIYEQF
TRBJ2-4 - few TRBV20-1 SARGGAKNIQY
TRBJ1-5 - many TRBV3-1 ASSLTPNQPQH
TRBJ1-2 - - TRBV7-2 ASSVRDPRIYGYT
TRBJ1-5 TRBD1 - TRBV5-1 ASSLIGGRDQPQH
TRBJ1-4 - many TRBV7-2 ASSFQAEKLF
TRBJ1-1 - - TRBV19 ASSPPTANTEAF
TRBJ1-1 - - TRBV29-1 SVGPGMNTEAF
TRBJ1-6 - few TRBV6-1 ASRIHYNSPLH
TRBJ1-6 TRBD1 - TRBV7-2 ASSRRDSQRGPLH
TRBJ1-1 - - TRBV6-5 ASSYSQDTDTEAF
TRBJ1-4 - - TRBV18 ASSPWTDNEKLF
TRBJ2-1 - - TRBV3-1 ASSHPVNEQF
TRBJ2-3 TRBD2 few TRBV7-3 ASSLEGGGTFTDTQY
TRBJ2-7 - - TRBV4-2 ASSLRGGDYEQY
TRBJ1-1 - few TRBV6-2/TRBV6-3 ASSYNPLRTEAF
TRBJ2-7 - - TRBV5-5 ASSLRPLGADEQY
TRBJ1-5 - few TRBV20-1 SARDANQPQH